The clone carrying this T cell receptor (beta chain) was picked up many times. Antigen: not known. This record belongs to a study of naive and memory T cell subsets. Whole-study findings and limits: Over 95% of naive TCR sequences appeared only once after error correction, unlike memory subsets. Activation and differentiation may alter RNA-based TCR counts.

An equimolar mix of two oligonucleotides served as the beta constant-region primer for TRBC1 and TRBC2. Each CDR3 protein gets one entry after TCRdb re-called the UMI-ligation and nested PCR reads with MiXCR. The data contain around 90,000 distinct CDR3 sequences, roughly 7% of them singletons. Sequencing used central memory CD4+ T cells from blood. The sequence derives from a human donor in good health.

CDR3 DNA sequence: TGCAGTGCTTTTATCTATGGCTACACCTTC. Protein: CSAFIYGYTF. The chain recombines TRBV20-1 with TRBJ1-2; D remains ambiguous. V was shortened by 5 bases and J by 4 bases, with 5 bases between the two germline ends. CDR1 and CDR2 from the germline V gene are DFQATT and SNEGSKA (reference sequence). The CDR3 length is 10 residues.